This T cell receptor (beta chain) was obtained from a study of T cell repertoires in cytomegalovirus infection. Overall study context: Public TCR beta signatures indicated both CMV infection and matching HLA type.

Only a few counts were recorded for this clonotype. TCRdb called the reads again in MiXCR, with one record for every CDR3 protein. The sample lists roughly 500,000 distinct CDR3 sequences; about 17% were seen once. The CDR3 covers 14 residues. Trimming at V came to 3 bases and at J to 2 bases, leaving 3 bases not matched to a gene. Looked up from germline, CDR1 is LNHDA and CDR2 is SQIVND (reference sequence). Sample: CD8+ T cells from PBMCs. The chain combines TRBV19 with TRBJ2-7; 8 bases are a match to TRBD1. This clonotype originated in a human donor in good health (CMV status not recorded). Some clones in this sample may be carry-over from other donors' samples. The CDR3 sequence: CASSMVQGAYEQYF. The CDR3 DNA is TGTGCCAGTAGTATGGTACAGGGGGCCTACGAGCAGTACTTC.